The 27 T cell receptor beta chains given below trace back to one sample, sequenced in a study of blood T cell repertoires in COVID-19. Assay: immunoSEQ multiplex PCR; the TCRdb copy retains only in-frame clones and omits some. The profile shows some 120,000 clones, 80% of them singletons. The material sequenced was peripheral blood. These receptors originate from a man in his 70s with acute or convalescent COVID-19.

This clone appeared a single time. The genes are TRBV19 and TRBJ2-1; possible D gene TRBD2, 6 bases. This CDR3 comprises 16 residues. V shed 0 bases and J shed 4 bases, with 13 bases lying between them. In germline, CDR1 is LNHDA, CDR2 SQIVND (reference sequence). CDR3 sequence reads: CASSIESAGRYNEQFF. CDR3 DNA sequence: TGTGCCAGTAGTATAGAGTCGGCGGGGCGATACAATGAGCAGTTCTTC.

The chain uses TRBV29-1 and TRBJ2-7; 7 nucleotides agree with TRBD1. The CDR3 is 13 residues long. The germline V gene has CDR1 SQVTM and CDR2 ANQGSEA. The junction had 9 bases not matched to a gene; V was cut back by 7 bases and J by 3 bases. CDR3 in amino acids: CSAKPGQYYEQYF. The CDR3 coding sequence is TGCAGCGCAAAACCGGGACAGTACTACGAGCAGTACTTC.

The chain combines TRBV5-6 with TRBJ2-5; possibly TRBD2 for D (6 bases). Per the germline V gene, CDR1 is SGHDT and CDR2 is YYEEEE. V was shortened by 2 bases and J by 1 base, with 12 bases between the two germline ends. The length of the CDR3 is 15 residues. The CDR3 region has the DNA TGTGCCAGCAGCTTTCCACTAGCAGTCCAAGAGACCCAGTACTTC. This sequence encodes CASSFPLAVQETQYF.

The chain couples TRBV19 to TRBJ2-5, with D unresolved. The V end lost 5 bases, the J end lost 0 bases, and 4 bases lay between the germline ends. The CDR3 is 12 residues long. Germline loops: CDR1 LNHDA, CDR2 SQIVND (reference sequence). The CDR3 loop reads CASSPNQETQYF. The CDR3 bases are TGTGCCAGTAGTCCAAACCAAGAGACCCAGTACTTC. Looking up the rest from reference TRBV19 and TRBJ2-5 gives the full variable domain: DGGITQSPKYLFRKEGQNVTLSCEQNLNHDAMYWYRQDPGQGLRLIYYSQIVNDFQKGDIAEGYSVSREKKESFPLTVTSAQKNPTAFYLCASSPNQETQYFGPGTRLLVL.

The genes are TRBV19 and TRBJ1-2; D may be TRBD1 (6 bases). The CDR3 is 12 amino acids. CDR1 LNHDA and CDR2 SQIVND come from the germline V gene (reference sequence). V lost 9 bases, J lost 2 bases, and 10 bases lay in between. The CDR3 spells CASAQGNYGYTF. The CDR3, as DNA: TGTGCCAGCGCACAGGGAAACTATGGCTACACCTTC.

V is TRBV19 and J is TRBJ1-2, with 12 bases identical to TRBD1. CDR1 is LNHDA, CDR2 SQIVND, per germline (reference sequence). This CDR3 region has 15 residues. Trimming cost V 5 bases and J 4 bases; bases outside gene matches: 5. The CDR3 region is CASSPGTGGAYGYTF. The CDR3 DNA is TGTGCCAGTAGTCCTGGGACAGGGGGCGCCTATGGCTACACCTTC.

The table lists this clone with a count of one. The chain employs TRBV24-1 and TRBJ1-2; 9 bases line up with TRBD1. Germline V gives CDR1 KGHDR, CDR2 SFDVKD. The length of the CDR3 is 14 residues. With V trimmed by 7 bases and J by 2 bases, 4 bases remained unmatched. CDR3 bases: TGTGCCACCAGGGCCGGGACAGGGAACTATGGCTACACCTTC. It translates to CATRAGTGNYGYTF.

The chain combines TRBV3-1 (or the pseudogene TRBV3-2) with TRBJ2-7; perhaps TRBD1 as D (5 bases). CDR1 and CDR2 from the germline V gene are LGHDT and YNNKEL (reference sequence). Trimming stripped 3 bases from V and 0 bases from J, with 6 bases between. The CDR3 spans 13 residues. CDR3: CASSQTVSYEQYF. In nucleotides, the CDR3 is TGTGCCAGCAGCCAGACAGTCTCCTACGAGCAGTACTTC.

V usage is TRBV7-8 and J usage is TRBJ2-2, with 9 positions matching TRBD1. V trimming: 5 bases; J trimming: 5 bases; junction bases outside the gene matches: 3. The CDR3 runs 14 residues. The germline V gene encodes CDR1 SGHVS and CDR2 FQNEAQ. The CDR3 loop is CASSTGGRTGELFF. CDR3 bases: TGTGCCAGCAGCACAGGGGGCCGGACCGGGGAGCTGTTTTTT.

Only a few counts were recorded for this clone. J is TRBJ1-1 and V is TRBV5-5, with 7 bases that match TRBD1. The V and J ends lost 5 bases and 2 bases, in that order; junction bases with no gene match: 9. The V gene's germline CDR1 is SGHKS and CDR2 YYEKEE (reference sequence). The CDR3 sequence is 15 residues long. CDR3 loop: CASRPDRVGNTEAFF. The CDR3 DNA reads as TGTGCCAGCAGACCCGACAGGGTCGGTAACACTGAAGCTTTCTTT. Looking up the rest from reference TRBV5-5 and TRBJ1-1 gives the full variable domain: DAGVTQSPTHLIKTRGQQVTLRCSPISGHKSVSWYQQVLGQGPQFIFQYYEKEERGRGNFPDRFSARQFPNYSSELNVNALLLGDSALYLCASRPDRVGNTEAFFGQGTRLTVV.

The CDR3 sequence: CASSPDRVRSGANVLTF. CDR3 coding DNA: TGTGCCAGCAGTCCGGACAGGGTACGCTCTGGGGCCAACGTCCTGACTTTC. The chain employs TRBV6-2 or TRBV6-3 and TRBJ2-6; 8 bases align to TRBD1. The CDR3 runs 17 residues. Germline CDR1 MNHEY, CDR2 SVGEGT. Trimming took 5 bases from V and 0 from J; bases not matched to a gene: 6.

The V gene is TRBV6-5, the J gene TRBJ1-1, with D possibly matching TRBD1 (6 bases). V was trimmed by 0 bases and J by 4 bases, leaving 9 bases between them. The CDR3 covers 14 residues. CDR1 and CDR2 from the germline V gene are MNHEY and SVGAGI. CDR3 amino acids: CASSYSRTATEAFF. In DNA form, the CDR3 reads TGTGCCAGCAGTTACTCTCGGACAGCCACTGAAGCTTTCTTT.

The chain links TRBV27 to TRBJ1-6; 9 bases map to TRBD1. The CDR3 covers 14 residues. Per germline, CDR1 MNHEY and CDR2 SMNVEV (reference sequence). The ends lost 9 bases at V and 5 bases at J; junction bases unmatched: 5. The CDR3 DNA reads as TGTGCCAGTAAGCGGACAGGGGATAATTCACCCCTCCACTTT. Protein sequence: CASKRTGDNSPLHF.

The J gene is TRBJ2-1, the V gene TRBV18; TRBD2 aligns across 9 bases. Trimming removed 4 bases from V and 8 bases from J; junction bases left unmatched: 15. The germline CDR1 and CDR2 sequences are KGHSH and LQKENI. The length of the CDR3 is 17 residues. CDR3 nucleotide sequence: TGTGCCAGCTCACAAAGAAAAGGCGGGGGGGCAGACGATGAGCAGTTCTTC. It encodes CASSQRKGGGADDEQFF.

CDR3 coding DNA: TGTGCCAGCAGCGGCCACACAGGGAACACTGAAGCTTTCTTT. Protein sequence: CASSGHTGNTEAFF. The chain joins TRBV5-4 to TRBJ1-1, with a tentative D call TRBD1 (5 bases). CDR1 and CDR2 (germline): SGHNT, YYREEE (reference sequence). This CDR3 spans 14 amino acids. V was cut by 4 bases and J by 1 base, with 11 bases left in between.

This clone appeared a few times. The chain couples TRBV6-4 to TRBJ1-2, with 7 bases that match TRBD1. Germline V gene data show CDR1 as MRHNA and CDR2 as SNTAGT. J lost 8 bases, V lost 0 bases, and 6 bases had no gene match. CDR3 length: 14 residues. CDR3 coding DNA: TGTGCCAGCAGTGACTCAGAGGGGGCTGGGGGCTACACCTTC. It is translated as CASSDSEGAGGYTF.

The chain recombines TRBV6-5 with TRBJ2-7, with D perhaps TRBD1 (6 bases). The germline V gene encodes CDR1 MNHEY and CDR2 SVGAGI. V gave up 9 bases and J gave up 2 bases, with 14 bases separating them. There are 13 residues in the CDR3. The CDR3 DNA reads as TGTGCCAGTGGGACAACCAGCACCTACGAGCAGTACTTC. Its translation: CASGTTSTYEQYF.

The chain recombines TRBV7-3 with TRBJ2-5; tentatively, D is TRBD2 (5 bases). Germline assignment: CDR1 SGHTA and CDR2 FQGTGA. V dropped 5 bases and J dropped 5 bases, with 18 bases sitting between them. The CDR3 is 15 residues long. The CDR3 bases are TGTGCCAGCAGCACTTTCGGGGTAACGGGGGAGACCCAGTACTTC. Amino acid sequence: CASSTFGVTGETQYF.

This sequence joins TRBV6-5 and TRBJ1-5; 7 bases map to TRBD1. With 8 bases clipped from V and 3 bases from J, the junction kept 10 bases outside the gene matches. The CDR3 runs 15 residues. In germline, CDR1 is MNHEY, CDR2 SVGAGI. CDR3 residues: CASRITGQNNQPQHF. The CDR3 DNA follows: TGTGCCAGCCGTATTACGGGACAGAACAATCAGCCCCAGCATTTT.

This rearrangement joins TRBV6-5 to TRBJ2-5; possible D gene TRBD2, 5 bases. Germline assignment: CDR1 MNHEY and CDR2 SVGAGI. V lost 8 bases and J lost 5, with 12 bases in between. This CDR3 is built from 12 residues. CDR3 in DNA: TGTGCCAGCGCGAGGGATTGGGAGACCCAGTACTTC. Protein product: CASARDWETQYF.

The V call is TRBV5-1, the J call TRBJ1-2; the match to TRBD1 covers 7 bases. This CDR3 has 17 amino acids. V was pared by 10 bases and J by 1 base, with 19 bases of the junction left unmatched. The germline gives CDR1 SGHRS, CDR2 YFSETQ. The CDR3 region has the DNA TGCGCCGGCCTCCAGCAGGAGACAGGGAGGTTTAACTATGGCTACACCTTC. This translates into CAGLQQETGRFNYGYTF.

J is TRBJ1-6 and V is TRBV5-4, with 7 bases fitting TRBD1. With V trimmed by 1 base and J by 7 bases, 2 bases remained unmatched. CDR1 is SGHNT, CDR2 YYREEE, per germline (reference sequence). The CDR3 sequence is 14 residues long. The CDR3 nucleotides read TGTGCCAGCAGCTTGAGACAGGGCAATTCACCCCTCCACTTT. Residues: CASSLRQGNSPLHF.

The V call is TRBV20-1, the J call TRBJ2-3; 9 nucleotides align to TRBD2. The CDR3 consists of 14 residues. The trim removed 3 bases at V and 3 bases at J, leaving 4 bases unmatched. Germline assignment: CDR1 DFQATT and CDR2 SNEGSKA (reference sequence). The chain's CDR3 is CSASVAGVTDTQYF. DNA for the CDR3: TGCAGTGCTAGTGTAGCGGGGGTAACAGATACGCAGTATTTT.

V is TRBV28 and J is TRBJ1-6, with TRBD1 matching 7 bases. This CDR3 comprises 15 residues. Looked up from germline, CDR1 is MDHEN and CDR2 is SYDVKM. The V gene end was trimmed by 2 bases and the J gene end by 8 bases; junction bases not matched to a gene: 6. CDR3 DNA sequence: TGTGCCAGCAGTTTAGGACAGGCGGCAGATTCACCCCTCCACTTT. Its translation: CASSLGQAADSPLHF. Using reference TRBV28 and TRBJ1-6 for the parts outside the CDR3, the full variable domain is DVKVTQSSRYLVKRTGEKVFLECVQDMDHENMFWYRQDPGLGLRLIYFSYDVKMKEKGDIPEGYSVSREKKERFSLILESASTNQTSMYLCASSLGQAADSPLHFGNGTRLTVT.

With respect to this clone: The sample holds other DNA sequences that translate to the same CDR3. The CDR3 spells CASSQINSPLHF. CDR3 DNA sequence: TGTGCCAGCAGCCAGATAAATTCACCCCTCCACTTT. The chain uses TRBV28 and TRBJ1-6; D ambiguous. Trimming removed 6 bases at V and 7 bases at J, with 7 bases between. Germline CDR1 MDHEN, CDR2 SYDVKM. This CDR3 spans 12 amino acids.

The genes are TRBV10-3 and TRBJ2-7; the match to TRBD2 covers 7 bases. V shed 2 bases and J 3 bases; nucleotides not matched to a gene: 1. Germline CDR1 reads ENHRY; CDR2 reads SYGVKD. The CDR3 consists of 13 residues. The DNA of the CDR3 is TGTGCCATCAGTGAGGGGACTAACTACGAGCAGTACTTC. It specifies CAISEGTNYEQYF.

This clone has just one count. The chain uses TRBV19 and TRBJ1-2, with D possibly being TRBD1 (6 bases). The CDR3 extends over 14 amino acids. The V end was cut by 5 bases, the J end by 2 bases, with 12 bases between. Germline lookup yields CDR1 LNHDA and CDR2 SQIVND (reference sequence). The CDR3 spells CASSPVTGNYGYTF. The CDR3 region has the DNA TGTGCCAGTAGTCCCGTGACAGGAAACTATGGCTACACCTTC.